This T cell receptor beta chain was recovered during a study of cytomegalovirus exposure and HLA in healthy donors. About the study: In terms of ancestry, the Caucasian-associated cluster contained roughly four fifths of the roughly 400 genotyped donors. Findings of the study overall: Further analysis was carried out later, and it showed several of the most significant clusters appearing linked to common viral pathogens. The study carried out a later analysis of TCR beta sequences. It associated around 17,000 of them with specific HLA alleles at a false discovery rate of 0.05.

V lost 7 bases, J lost 4 bases, and 14 bases stayed unmatched. In germline, CDR1 is SQVTM, CDR2 ANQGSEA. The CDR3 has 16 residues. This clone was seen just once. Its antigen is currently unknown. This PCR relied on a set of 60 Vbeta primers and 13 Jbeta primers. The data were produced by immunoSEQ multiplex PCR, yet TCRdb's version contains in-frame clones alone and is incomplete. Of 160,000 or so clones listed, over 75% were seen once; the top ten hold under 2.5%. This receptor was obtained from a man aged 60 to 69 in good health and CMV-seronegative. This chain connects TRBV29-1 to TRBJ2-1; 9 positions match TRBD2. Material: PBMCs. The CDR3 region is CSGKVRGGAGYNEQFF. Written as DNA, the CDR3 is TGCAGCGGCAAAGTCCGCGGGGGGGCCGGGTACAATGAGCAGTTCTTC.